This T cell receptor (beta chain) was observed in a study of shared clonotypes between healthy human individuals. With respect to this clone: This CDR3 fails to terminate in the conserved phenylalanine or tryptophan, so it likely reflects a read error.

This CDR3 has 16 amino acids. V lost 6 bases and J lost 6; bases outside the gene matches: 17. Germline loops: CDR1 MDHEN, CDR2 SYDVKM. Assay used: immunoSEQ multiplex PCR; TCRdb lists only in-frame clones, some missing. The table lists roughly 2,500,000 clones, under 95% of them singletons, with 0.36% in the top ten. The chain has TRBV28 and TRBJ2-7; 7 bases match TRBD2. The source material was naive CD4+ T cells from PBMCs. Subset noted: CD45RA+ positively selected. This TCR was sampled from a man between 18 and 35 years old in good health. Some clones in this sample may be carry-over from other donors' samples. The CDR3, as DNA: TGTGCCAGCAGCTTCGGTCTTCGGGGGGTATCGATCGAGCAGTACCTC. As protein: CASSFGLRGVSIEQYL.